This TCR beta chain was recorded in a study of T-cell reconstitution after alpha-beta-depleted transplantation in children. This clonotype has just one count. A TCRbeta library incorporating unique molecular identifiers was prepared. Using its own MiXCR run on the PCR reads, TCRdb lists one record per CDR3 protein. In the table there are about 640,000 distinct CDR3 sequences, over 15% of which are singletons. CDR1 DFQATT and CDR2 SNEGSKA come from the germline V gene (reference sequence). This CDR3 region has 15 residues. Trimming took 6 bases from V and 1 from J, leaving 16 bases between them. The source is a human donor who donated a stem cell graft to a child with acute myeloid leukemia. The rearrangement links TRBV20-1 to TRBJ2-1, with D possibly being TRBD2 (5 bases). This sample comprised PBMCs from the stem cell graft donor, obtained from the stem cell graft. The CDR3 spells CSAPRAGASYNEQFF. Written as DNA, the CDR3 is TGCAGTGCCCCAAGGGCGGGTGCTTCCTACAATGAGCAGTTCTTC.